The 2 T cell receptor beta chains below were found in one sample sequenced in a study of blood T cell repertoires in COVID-19. Assay used: immunoSEQ multiplex PCR; TCRdb lists only in-frame clones, some missing. The sample holds roughly 120,000 clones, about 83% seen once. The source material was peripheral blood. These receptors were collected from a man aged 65 to 79 with acute or convalescent COVID-19.

The J gene is TRBJ2-1, the V gene TRBV7-3; a possible D gene is TRBD1 (6 bases). V shed 5 bases and J shed 5 bases, with 16 bases lying between them. The CDR3 contains 15 residues. Germline CDR1 is SGHTA and CDR2 is FQGTGA. Here the CDR3 reads CASSPNRESNNEQFF. The CDR3 nucleotides read TGTGCCAGCAGCCCAAACAGGGAGAGTAACAATGAGCAGTTCTTC.

This clone has just a few counts. The chain joins TRBV27 to TRBJ1-1; D may be TRBD1 (5 bases). The V end was cut by 2 bases, the J end by 2 bases, with 18 bases between. Germline CDR1 is MNHEY and CDR2 is SMNVEV (reference sequence). There are 17 residues in the CDR3. This CDR3 is CASSLRSIGALNTEAFF. The DNA for the CDR3 is TGTGCCAGCAGTTTACGGTCTATAGGGGCACTTAACACTGAAGCTTTCTTT.